The source of this T cell receptor beta chain is a study of T cells in Graves' hyperthyroidism and ophthalmopathy. Study-wide results and caveats: Model predictions of ophthalmopathy came a median around 6.5 months before onset. The majority of expanded thyroid clonotypes above 0.001 also appeared in blood.

The hyperthyroidism patients had all been newly diagnosed, and their disease duration was under 2 months. Their ages ranged from 18 to 65 years. The sample holds a few counts of this clonotype. Its matching antigen is unknown. RNA transcripts were the template for amplifying TCR beta CDR3 regions. Carried out on the TCR CDR3, a first-round RT-PCR used the HTBI primer set. TCRdb passed the multiplex PCR reads through MiXCR, listing each CDR3 protein once. The sample shows some 560,000 distinct CDR3 sequences, less than 15% of them seen only once. The CDR3 contains 14 residues. Germline V gene lookup returns CDR1 MNHNS and CDR2 SASEGT. J was trimmed by 8 bases and V by 2 bases; bases with no gene match: 6.

This clonotype originated in a woman aged 40 to 55 with Graves' hyperthyroidism. Material: blood. The chain couples TRBV6-1 to TRBJ2-1, with 7 nucleotides matching TRBD1. The CDR3 coding sequence is TGTGCCAGCAGTGAATTTGGGACAGTTTATGAGCAGTTCTTC. Translated: CASSEFGTVYEQFF.